These 28 T cell receptor beta chains share one sample of origin, sequenced in a study of cytomegalovirus exposure and HLA in healthy donors. The study ran its PCR with 60 Vbeta and 13 Jbeta primers. Measured with immunoSEQ multiplex PCR; TCRdb has only the in-frame clones, and not every one. The sample lists fewer than 150,000 clones; around 82% were seen once. The source material was PBMCs. The receptors originated from a man aged 45-65 years in good health and CMV-seronegative.

The gene calls are TRBV29-1 and TRBJ2-6; TRBD2 matches at 7 bases. Germline V gives CDR1 SQVTM, CDR2 ANQGSEA. V dropped 6 bases and J dropped 0; count of bases not matched to a gene: 8. The CDR3 runs to 16 residues. The chain's CDR3 is CSVTVLAGSGANVLTF. The CDR3 region has the DNA TGCAGCGTCACCGTCTTAGCGGGCTCTGGGGCCAACGTCCTGACTTTC. Filled out from reference TRBV29-1 and TRBJ2-6, the complete variable domain reads SAVISQKPSRDICQRGTSLTIQCQVDSQVTMMFWYRQQPGQSLTLIATANQGSEATYESGFVIDKFPISRPNLTFSTLTVSNMSPEDSSIYLCSVTVLAGSGANVLTFGAGSRLTVL.

The chain employs TRBV5-1 and TRBJ2-7, with 9 bases identical to TRBD2. CDR3 length equals 16 residues. Germline V gene lookup returns CDR1 SGHRS and CDR2 YFSETQ. The J segment lost 5 bases and the V segment lost 0 bases, leaving 9 bases of the junction unmatched. In nucleotides, the CDR3 is TGCGCCAGCAGCTTGGGTGTTAGCGGGAGTGTCCACGAGCAGTACTTC. It yields the protein CASSLGVSGSVHEQYF.

V usage is TRBV5-1 and J usage is TRBJ1-2; D is perhaps TRBD1 (5 bases). Deletions cut 5 bases from V and 0 bases from J, with 8 bases between. This CDR3 region has 13 residues. CDR1 is SGHRS and CDR2 is YFSETQ in the germline V gene. The CDR3 region has the DNA TGCGCCAGCAGAGGGGAAGCTAACTATGGCTACACCTTC. Its protein product is CASRGEANYGYTF. The complete variable domain, with remaining parts taken from reference TRBV5-1 and TRBJ1-2, reads KAGVTQTPRYLIKTRGQQVTLSCSPISGHRSVSWYQQTPGQGLQFLFEYFSETQRNKGNFPGRFSGRQFSNSRSEMNVSTLELGDSALYLCASRGEANYGYTFGSGTRLTVV.

This clone appeared a few times. CDR3 loop: CASRRDRVDGYTF. Written as DNA, the CDR3 is TGTGCCAGCCGCCGGGACAGGGTAGATGGCTACACCTTC. The chain has TRBV19 and TRBJ1-2; TRBD1 matches 9 bases. This CDR3 spans 13 amino acids. Germline V gene data show CDR1 as LNHDA and CDR2 as SQIVND (reference sequence). Germline trimming cut 9 bases from V and 6 bases from J; bases unmatched to any gene: 8.

This clone showed up just once. The J gene is TRBJ2-1, the V gene TRBV5-1; D may be TRBD2 (7 bases). Germline loops: CDR1 SGHRS, CDR2 YFSETQ. V was shortened by 4 bases and J by 0 bases, with 14 bases between the two germline ends. The CDR3 extends over 16 amino acids. The CDR3 DNA follows: TGCGCCAGCAGCCCGGAGGGGGGGAGCTCCTACAATGAGCAGTTCTTC. It translates to CASSPEGGSSYNEQFF.

The chain combines TRBV2 with TRBJ2-7; TRBD1 aligns across 7 bases. CDR1 SNHLY and CDR2 FYNNEI come from the germline V gene. The CDR3 contains 13 residues. V shed 8 bases, J shed 6 bases, and the junction held 10 bases outside the gene matches. The CDR3: CASGDTGVGEQYF. CDR3 coding DNA: TGTGCCAGCGGAGACACAGGGGTTGGCGAGCAGTACTTC.

V is TRBV20-1 and J is TRBJ2-5; 8 bases fit TRBD2. The CDR3 contains 11 residues. V shed 5 bases and J 4 bases; nucleotides not matched to a gene: 0. Germline V gives CDR1 DFQATT, CDR2 SNEGSKA (reference sequence). In DNA form, the CDR3 reads TGCAGTGCTCTAGCGGGAGAGACCCAGTACTTC. Protein: CSALAGETQYF.

In this sample, this clone turned up a few times. This sequence joins TRBV2 and TRBJ1-5; tentatively, D is TRBD1 (6 bases). With 5 bases removed from V and 2 bases from J, the gap between germline ends came to 10 bases. This CDR3 has 14 residues. The germline gives CDR1 SNHLY, CDR2 FYNNEI. CDR3 sequence: CASSNRVGNQPQHF. The CDR3 DNA reads as TGTGCCAGCAGTAACAGGGTCGGCAATCAGCCCCAGCATTTT. Looking up the rest from reference TRBV2 and TRBJ1-5 gives the full variable domain: EPEVTQTPSHQVTQMGQEVILRCVPISNHLYFYWYRQILGQKVEFLVSFYNNEISEKSEIFDDQFSVERPDGSNFTLKIRSTKLEDSAMYFCASSNRVGNQPQHFGDGTRLSIL.

The chain has TRBV7-9 and TRBJ1-4; TRBD1 aligns across 8 bases. Per germline, CDR1 SEHNR and CDR2 FQNEAQ (reference sequence). This CDR3 region has 15 residues. Trimming cost V 5 bases and J 8 bases; bases outside gene matches: 10. The CDR3 sequence is CASSPRQGIGEKLFF. The CDR3 bases are TGTGCCAGCAGCCCAAGACAGGGGATTGGCGAAAAACTGTTTTTT.

J is TRBJ2-1 and V is TRBV9; 7 nucleotides line up with TRBD1. CDR3 size: 15 residues. Germline V gives CDR1 SGDLS, CDR2 YYNGEE. V shed 4 bases and J 4 bases; nucleotides not matched to a gene: 8. DNA for the CDR3: TGTGCCAGCAGCTTGGGACAGAGAGTGTACAATGAGCAGTTCTTC. Its translation: CASSLGQRVYNEQFF.

The rearrangement links TRBV7-2 to TRBJ2-5; weak D call: TRBD2 (6 bases). The J call may be faulty, since TRBJ2-7 better matches the DNA end. Per germline, CDR1 SGHTA and CDR2 FQGNSA. The CDR3 length is 15 residues. This CDR3 reads CASSTRDSGTHEQYF. In DNA, the CDR3 is TGTGCCAGCAGCACCCGGGACTCGGGTACCCACGAGCAGTACTTC.

This sequence joins TRBV7-8 and TRBJ2-5; 12 bases align to TRBD2. Near its end, the DNA agrees better with TRBJ2-7, so the J call may be wrong. Germline CDR1 SGHVS, CDR2 FQNEAQ. This CDR3 contains 16 residues. The CDR3: CASSSRVASGRVEQYF. Written as DNA, the CDR3 is TGTGCCAGCAGCTCCCGAGTGGCTAGCGGGAGGGTCGAGCAGTACTTC.

The chain employs TRBV7-9 and TRBJ2-7, with D perhaps TRBD1 (5 bases). The V gene's germline CDR1 is SEHNR and CDR2 FQNEAQ (reference sequence). The CDR3 is 14 amino acids. V was trimmed by 1 base and J by 6 bases, leaving 13 bases between them. CDR3 in amino acids: CASSLDVRVAEQYF. In nucleotides, the CDR3 is TGTGCCAGCAGCTTAGACGTCAGGGTAGCCGAGCAGTACTTC. Full variable domain (rest looked up from reference TRBV7-9 and TRBJ2-7): DTGVSQNPRHKITKRGQNVTFRCDPISEHNRLYWYRQTLGQGPEFLTYFQNEAQLEKSRLLSDRFSAERPKGSFSTLEIQRTEQGDSAMYLCASSLDVRVAEQYFGPGTRLTVT.

This clone has only a few counts. The genes are TRBV9 and TRBJ1-2, with a possible D match to TRBD1 (5 bases). Trimming cost V 3 bases and J 3 bases, with 15 bases left between them. From germline, CDR1 is SGDLS and CDR2 YYNGEE. The CDR3 totals 15 residues. CDR3: CASSAHQGSYYGYTF. The CDR3 coding sequence is TGTGCCAGCAGCGCCCATCAGGGTTCCTACTATGGCTACACCTTC.

This chain connects TRBV27 to TRBJ1-1; TRBD1 might be the D (6 bases). The CDR3 sequence is 14 residues long. Germline CDR1 is MNHEY and CDR2 is SMNVEV (reference sequence). Trimming pared 2 bases from V and 5 bases from J, leaving 12 bases between. CDR3 sequence: CASSLLGAGTEAFF. CDR3 DNA sequence: TGTGCCAGCAGTTTACTGGGGGCGGGTACTGAAGCTTTCTTT.

The V and J genes are TRBV5-1 and TRBJ2-3, with D possibly matching TRBD2 (5 bases). Germline CDR1 is SGHRS and CDR2 is YFSETQ. This CDR3 spans 13 amino acids. Deletions cut 5 bases from V and 2 bases from J, with 9 bases between. The CDR3, as DNA: TGCGCCAGCAGGGTGGAGGTCACAGATACGCAGTATTTT. This sequence encodes CASRVEVTDTQYF.

The CDR3 loop is CASSMRGSYEQYF. The CDR3 coding sequence is TGTGCCAGTAGTATGCGGGGCTCCTACGAGCAGTACTTC. The chain combines TRBV19 with TRBJ2-7, with D perhaps TRBD2 (6 bases). Germline loops: CDR1 LNHDA, CDR2 SQIVND (reference sequence). CDR3 length: 13 residues. Trimming took off 3 bases at V and 0 bases at J, with 6 bases between the two ends.

The rearrangement uses TRBV27 and TRBJ2-7; D possibly corresponds to TRBD1 (5 bases). The germline V gene encodes CDR1 MNHEY and CDR2 SMNVEV (reference sequence). V gave up 5 bases and J gave up 5 bases, with 19 bases separating them. The CDR3 has 15 amino acids. CDR3 DNA sequence: TGTGCCAGCAGTCCAAGGGGTAGTCTGGGCCACGAGCAGTACTTC. Translated, it gives CASSPRGSLGHEQYF.

About this clone: One end of the junction is discordant with germline, which a read error may explain. CDR3 protein: CSSPKGGHGYTF. DNA of the CDR3: TGTTCCAGCCCGAAAGGGGGCCATGGCTACACCTTC. The chain carries TRBV7-9 and TRBJ1-2, with TRBD1 matching 7 bases. The germline CDR1 and CDR2 sequences are SEHNR and FQNEAQ (reference sequence). This CDR3 contains 12 residues.

The rearrangement joins TRBV6-6 to TRBJ2-3, with 7 positions matching TRBD2. Germline V gives CDR1 MNHNY, CDR2 SVGAGI (reference sequence). V trimming: 5 bases; J trimming: 1 base; junction bases outside the gene matches: 9. This CDR3 spans 16 amino acids. The CDR3 sequence is CASSTPPGGGTDTQYF. As DNA, the CDR3 is TGTGCCAGCAGTACCCCTCCGGGGGGAGGCACAGATACGCAGTATTTT.

The chain couples TRBV25-1 to TRBJ1-5; D is possibly TRBD1 (5 bases). The CDR3 covers 16 residues. The V gene lost 4 bases and the J gene lost 2 bases, with 15 bases spanning the gap. Looked up from germline, CDR1 is MGHDK and CDR2 is SYGVNS. The CDR3 DNA reads TGTGCCAGCAGTGTGAGTGGGCAGGGTGGCAATCAGCCCCAGCATTTT. Translated: CASSVSGQGGNQPQHF.

The chain carries TRBV20-1 and TRBJ2-1; D is undetermined. The ends were cut back, 1 base at V and 12 bases at J, with 7 bases in the middle. The germline gives CDR1 DFQATT, CDR2 SNEGSKA (reference sequence). CDR3 length: 10 residues. CDR3 sequence (DNA): TGCAGTGCTAGAGCCTTCGGGCAGTTCTTC. It yields the protein CSARAFGQFF.

The rearrangement uses TRBV29-1 and TRBJ1-1; perhaps TRBD1 as D (5 bases). Germline V gene data show CDR1 as SQVTM and CDR2 as ANQGSEA. The CDR3 has 13 amino acids. Trimming shortened V by 3 bases and J by 0 bases, and 8 bases separated the two germline ends. CDR3 residues: CSVEGGLNTEAFF. The CDR3 DNA reads TGCAGCGTTGAGGGGGGTTTGAACACTGAAGCTTTCTTT. Full variable domain (rest looked up from reference TRBV29-1 and TRBJ1-1): SAVISQKPSRDICQRGTSLTIQCQVDSQVTMMFWYRQQPGQSLTLIATANQGSEATYESGFVIDKFPISRPNLTFSTLTVSNMSPEDSSIYLCSVEGGLNTEAFFGQGTRLTVV.

The chain recombines TRBV27 with TRBJ2-1; a weak D match, TRBD2 (5 bases). V was cut by 4 bases and J by 2 bases, with 18 bases left in between. Looked up from germline, CDR1 is MNHEY and CDR2 is SMNVEV (reference sequence). This CDR3 is 17 amino acids long. The CDR3, as DNA: TGTGCCAGCAGTTCCCCCGGGCGAAGAGGGCCCTACAATGAGCAGTTCTTC. The encoded protein is CASSSPGRRGPYNEQFF.

In its sample, this clone was seen once. Here the CDR3 reads CASSPPAGGSTEAFF. The CDR3 nucleotides read TGTGCCAGCTCACCCCCCGCGGGTGGGAGCACTGAAGCTTTCTTT. The chain is built from TRBV18 and TRBJ1-1; D unclear. Trimming pared 3 bases from V and 4 bases from J, leaving 15 bases between. The CDR3 extends over 15 amino acids. The germline V gene encodes CDR1 KGHSH and CDR2 LQKENI.

J is TRBJ2-5 and V is TRBV4-3; possible D gene TRBD2, 6 bases. The CDR3 loop spans 15 amino acids. Trimming took off 5 bases at V and 2 bases at J, with 15 bases between the two ends. The germline V gene has CDR1 LGHNA and CDR2 YSLEER. CDR3 nucleotides: TGCGCCAGCAGCGATGGACGGAGGGGACAAGAGACCCAGTACTTC. Translation: CASSDGRRGQETQYF.

The sample holds a few counts of this clone. The chain uses TRBV4-3 and TRBJ2-1; TRBD2 aligns across 11 bases. After removal of 0 bases from V and 7 bases from J, the junction contained 5 bases not matched to a gene. The CDR3 loop spans 16 amino acids. Germline CDR1 reads LGHNA; CDR2 reads YSLEER. CDR3: CASSQDIAGGLNEQFF. The CDR3 DNA reads as TGCGCCAGCAGCCAAGATATAGCGGGAGGGTTGAATGAGCAGTTCTTC.

CDR3: CSVTGGIYNEQYF. The CDR3 DNA reads as TGCAGCGTTACAGGGGGCATTTACAACGAGCAGTACTTC. This chain links TRBV29-1 with TRBJ2-7; TRBD1 matches at 9 bases. Germline V gene data show CDR1 as SQVTM and CDR2 as ANQGSEA. J gave up 5 bases and V 5 bases, and 7 bases lay outside the gene matches. The length of the CDR3 is 13 residues.